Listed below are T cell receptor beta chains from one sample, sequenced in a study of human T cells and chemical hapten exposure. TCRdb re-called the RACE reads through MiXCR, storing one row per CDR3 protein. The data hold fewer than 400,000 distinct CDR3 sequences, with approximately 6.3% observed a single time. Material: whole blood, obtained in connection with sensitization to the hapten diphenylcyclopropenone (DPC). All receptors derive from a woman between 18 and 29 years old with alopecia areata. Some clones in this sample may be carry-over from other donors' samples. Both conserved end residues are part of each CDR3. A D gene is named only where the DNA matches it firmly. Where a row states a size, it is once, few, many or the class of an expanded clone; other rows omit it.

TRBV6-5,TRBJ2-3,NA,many,TGTGCCAGCAGGAGCACAGATACGCAGTATTTT,CASRSTDTQYF
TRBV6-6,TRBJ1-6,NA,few,TGTGCCAGCAGTTACGGTCAGGGCGATAGCGGCTCACCCCTCCACTTT,CASSYGQGDSGSPLHF
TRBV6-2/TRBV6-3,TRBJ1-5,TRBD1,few,TGTGCCAGCAGTTTAACAGGGGGGCTTGAGCCCCAGCATTTT,CASSLTGGLEPQHF
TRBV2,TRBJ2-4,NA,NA,TGTGCCAGCAGTTTGCAGGGTCGGGCCAAAAACATTCAGTACTTC,CASSLQGRAKNIQYF
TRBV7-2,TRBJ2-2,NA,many,TGTGCCAGCAGCTCCCGGGGCGGGGAGCTGTTTTTT,CASSSRGGELFF
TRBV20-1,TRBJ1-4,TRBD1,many,TGCAGTGCTAGAGGTTTAGGGGGCTCGATAGTGACTAATGAAAAACTGTTTTTT,CSARGLGGSIVTNEKLFF
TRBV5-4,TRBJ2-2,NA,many,TGTGCCAGCAGCTTCCCAGGGCCGAACACCGGGGAGCTGTTTTTT,CASSFPGPNTGELFF
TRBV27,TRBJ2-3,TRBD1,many,TGTGCCAGCAGTTTTGGTTGGGGCAGGGGGCCGACAGATACGCAGTATTTT,CASSFGWGRGPTDTQYF
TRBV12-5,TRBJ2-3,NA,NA,TGTGCTAGTGGTTCCCAATCGAGCGCTGAGGATACGCAGTATTTT,CASGSQSSAEDTQYF
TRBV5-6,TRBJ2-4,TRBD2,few,TGTGCCAGCAGCAAGCAACCGGGACTAGCGGGCAAAAACATTCAGTACTTC,CASSKQPGLAGKNIQYF
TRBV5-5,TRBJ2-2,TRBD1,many,TGTGCCAGCGGGCAACCTCGGACAGGGGTTGACACCGGGGAGCTGTTTTTT,CASGQPRTGVDTGELFF
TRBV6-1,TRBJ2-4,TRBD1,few,TGTGCCAGCAGTACCCTACCCGGACAGGGTCAAAACATTCAGTACTTC,CASSTLPGQGQNIQYF
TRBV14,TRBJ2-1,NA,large,TGTGCCAGCAGCCAAGAGTGGGAGTTTGAAATCGATGAGCAGTTCTTC,CASSQEWEFEIDEQFF
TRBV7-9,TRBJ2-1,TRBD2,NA,TGTGCCAGCAGCTTAGCGAAAGGAGCGGGGGACTCCTACAATGAGCAGTTCTTC,CASSLAKGAGDSYNEQFF
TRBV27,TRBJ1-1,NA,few,TGTGCCAGCAGTTTATCTTGGTGGGGCCCTGAAGCTTTCTTT,CASSLSWWGPEAFF
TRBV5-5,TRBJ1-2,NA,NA,TGTGCCAGCATCACCCTGCCTTCATCCCACAGCGGCTATGGCTACACCTTC,CASITLPSSHSGYGYTF
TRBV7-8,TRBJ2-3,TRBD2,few,TGTGCCAGCAGCTTAGCGGCTAGCGGGGCTTACACAGATACGCAGTATTTT,CASSLAASGAYTDTQYF
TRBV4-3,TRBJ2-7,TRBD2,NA,TGCGCCAGCAGCCAAGAGTCCCTAGCGGGGGCACCTTACGAGCAGTACTTC,CASSQESLAGAPYEQYF
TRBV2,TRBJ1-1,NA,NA,TGTGCCAGCAGTAACAGGGCGCGCGACGCTTTCTTT,CASSNRARDAFF
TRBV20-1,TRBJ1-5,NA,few,TGCAGTGCTACCCAAGGGAATAGCAATCAGCCCCAGCATTTT,CSATQGNSNQPQHF
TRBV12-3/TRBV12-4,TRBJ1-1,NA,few,TGTGCCAGCAGTTTATTGGGTTTGAGCACTGAAGCTTTCTTT,CASSLLGLSTEAFF
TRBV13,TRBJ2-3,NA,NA,TGTGCCAGCAGTTACAGGGCAACTAGCACAGATACGCAGTATTTT,CASSYRATSTDTQYF
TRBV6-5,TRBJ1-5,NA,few,TGTGCCAGCAGCTTCGGTGTCGGGGGCAATCAGCCCCAGCATTTT,CASSFGVGGNQPQHF
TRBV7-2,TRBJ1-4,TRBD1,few,TGTGCCAGCAGCTCCGGACAGGGAGGAAAACTGTTTTTT,CASSSGQGGKLFF
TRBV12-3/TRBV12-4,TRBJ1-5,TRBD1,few,TGTGCCAGCAGTGAGTCCACAGGGGTAGATCAGCCCCAGCATTTT,CASSESTGVDQPQHF
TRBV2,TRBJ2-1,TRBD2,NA,TGTGCCACCCCAAGGACTAGCGGGCCTCTAGAACTCTACAATGAGCAGTTCTTC,CATPRTSGPLELYNEQFF
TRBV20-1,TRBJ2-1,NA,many,TGCAGTGCTGGAACAAGTAGTAGTCCGCGGGAGCAGTTCTTC,CSAGTSSSPREQFF
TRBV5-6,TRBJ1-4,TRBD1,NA,TGTGCCAGCAGCTTTGGGACAGGGGGTGAAAAACTGTTTTTT,CASSFGTGGEKLFF
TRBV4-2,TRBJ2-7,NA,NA,TGTGCCAGCAGCCCAGAGAGAGGGGGACGGGGTGAGCAGTACTTC,CASSPERGGRGEQYF
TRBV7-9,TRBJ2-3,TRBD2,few,TGTGCCAGCAGCTTTCGGCGGGGGGGCGCAGATACGCAGTATTTT,CASSFRRGGADTQYF
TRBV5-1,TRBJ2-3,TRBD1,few,TGCGCCAGCAGCCAAACAGGGGGCCACGATACGCAGTATTTT,CASSQTGGHDTQYF
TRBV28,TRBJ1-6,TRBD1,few,TGTGCCAGCAGACAGGGGCGGTACTCACCCCTCCACTTT,CASRQGRYSPLHF
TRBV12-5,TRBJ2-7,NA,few,TGTGCTAGTGGTTTTCGTCCGGGGGAGCAGTACTTC,CASGFRPGEQYF
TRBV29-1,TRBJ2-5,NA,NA,TGCAGCGTTGAAGGGGACATAGGGGAGACCCAGTACTTC,CSVEGDIGETQYF
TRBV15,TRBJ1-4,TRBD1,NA,TGTGCCACCAGCAAGGGACAGGAACCTGGGGAACTGTTTTTT,CATSKGQEPGELFF
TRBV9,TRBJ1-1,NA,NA,TGTGCCAGCAGCGTAGAAGGACGACAGAACACTGAAGCTTTCTTT,CASSVEGRQNTEAFF
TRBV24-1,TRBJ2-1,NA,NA,TGTGCCACCAGTGCTTCAGACAGGCATAGTGAGCAGTTCTTC,CATSASDRHSEQFF
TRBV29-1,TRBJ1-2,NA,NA,TGCAGCGTTTCGGACAGAGCTAACTATGGCTACACCTTC,CSVSDRANYGYTF
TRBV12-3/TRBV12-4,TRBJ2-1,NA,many,TGTGCCAGCAGTTCCAACTCCGGGACATCCAATGAGCAGTTCTTC,CASSSNSGTSNEQFF
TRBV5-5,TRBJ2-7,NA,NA,TGTGCCAGCAGCTTGGAAGTAGGGACCTACGAGCAGTACTTC,CASSLEVGTYEQYF
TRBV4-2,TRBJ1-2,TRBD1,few,TGTGCCAGCAGCCAAACCGGGACAGGGGGCGAAGGCTACACCTTC,CASSQTGTGGEGYTF
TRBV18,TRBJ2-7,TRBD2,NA,TGTGCCAGCTCGGTGGGCGTAGCGGGGGCCACCTACGAGCAGTACTTC,CASSVGVAGATYEQYF
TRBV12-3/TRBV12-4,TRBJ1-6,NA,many,TGTGCCAGCAGTTTGTCCAGGGCGAATTCACCCCTCCACTTT,CASSLSRANSPLHF
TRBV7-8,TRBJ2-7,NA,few,TGTGCCAGCAGCTTGGGACTCAGAGCCTACGAGCAGTACTTC,CASSLGLRAYEQYF
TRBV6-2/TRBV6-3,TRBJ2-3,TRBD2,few,TGTGCCAGCAGATGGACTAGCGGAGATACGCAGTATTTT,CASRWTSGDTQYF
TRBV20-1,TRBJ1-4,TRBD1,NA,TGCAGTGCTCTCCCGTACGGGACAGGAGAAAAACTGTTTTTT,CSALPYGTGEKLFF
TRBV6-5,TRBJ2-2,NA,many,TGTGCCACTGAACCAAACGGCATGAACACCGGGGAGCTGTTTTTT,CATEPNGMNTGELFF
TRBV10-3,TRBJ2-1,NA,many,TGTGCCATCAGTGAGATCCATGAGCAGTTCTTC,CAISEIHEQFF
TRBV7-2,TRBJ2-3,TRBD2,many,TGTGCCAGCAGCTTAGCAGCGGGGGGGCGGATAGATACGCAGTATTTT,CASSLAAGGRIDTQYF
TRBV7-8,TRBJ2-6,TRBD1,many,TGTGCCAGCAGCCCGCGGGGGACAGGGTATTCTGGGGCCAACGTCCTGACTTTC,CASSPRGTGYSGANVLTF
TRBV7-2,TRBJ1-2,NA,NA,TGTGCCAGCAGCCTTCCTAGCTATGGCTACACCTTC,CASSLPSYGYTF
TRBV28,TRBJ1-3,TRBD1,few,TGTGCCAGCACAATTGGGACAGTCTCTGAAAACACCATATATTTT,CASTIGTVSENTIYF
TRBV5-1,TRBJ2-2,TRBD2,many,TGCGCCAGCAGCGAAAGACTAGCGACGGGGACCGGGGAGCTGTTTTTT,CASSERLATGTGELFF
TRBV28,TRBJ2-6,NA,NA,TGTGCCAGCCGAAGCCAGGACTCTGGGGCCAACGTCCTGACTTTC,CASRSQDSGANVLTF
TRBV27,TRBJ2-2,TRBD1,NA,TGTGCCAGCAGTTTCGACAGGGGGCGAGGTGCCGGGGAGCTGTTTTTT,CASSFDRGRGAGELFF
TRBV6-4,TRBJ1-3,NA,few,TGTGCCAGCAGTTACAGGTTTCTCTCTGGAAACACCATATATTTT,CASSYRFLSGNTIYF
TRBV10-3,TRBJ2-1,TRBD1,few,TGTGCCATCAGTGAGTTGGGACAGTACAATGAGCAGTTCTTC,CAISELGQYNEQFF
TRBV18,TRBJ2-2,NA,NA,TGTGCCAGCTCACCACCGAATGCTAGCGACACCGGGGAGCTGTTTTTT,CASSPPNASDTGELFF
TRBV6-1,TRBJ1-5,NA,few,TGTGCCAGCAGCAACCGACTAACTCAGCCCCAGCATTTT,CASSNRLTQPQHF